The 21 T cell receptor beta chains in this list originate from one sample, sequenced in a study of T-cell reconstitution after alpha-beta-depleted transplantation in children. Construction of the TCRbeta library involved unique molecular identifiers. A single record per CDR3 protein comes from TCRdb applying MiXCR to the PCR reads. The table records some 150,000 distinct CDR3 sequences, about 9% of them present only once. This specimen consisted of PBMCs, mostly from graft donor cells, obtained 180 days after TCRalphabeta/CD19-depleted stem cell transplant. The receptors stem from a female patient between 2 and 15 years old who had a stem cell transplant for congenital amegakaryocytic thrombocytopenia, so the T cells may come from the graft donor.

The genes are TRBV25-1 and TRBJ2-1; D is unresolved. With 2 bases removed from V and 10 bases from J, the gap between germline ends came to 15 bases. Per germline, CDR1 MGHDK and CDR2 SYGVNS. The CDR3 is 14 residues long. This CDR3 is CASSETTPLREQFF. The DNA for the CDR3 is TGTGCCAGCAGTGAAACTACACCGCTACGGGAGCAGTTCTTC.

The chain has TRBV6-1 and TRBJ2-5; D might be TRBD1 (6 bases). V was cut by 2 bases and J by 5 bases, with 12 bases left in between. CDR3 length equals 14 residues. Germline loops: CDR1 MNHNS, CDR2 SASEGT. In DNA form, the CDR3 reads TGTGCCAGCAGTGAATTGGCAGGGGATGAGACCCAGTACTTC. Protein sequence: CASSELAGDETQYF.

The rearrangement joins TRBV4-2 to TRBJ2-4; D is uncertain. CDR3 length: 16 residues. CDR1 and CDR2 (germline): LGHNA, YNFKEQ. Trimming removed 4 bases at V and 2 bases at J, with 15 bases between. CDR3 amino acids: CASSPNVGKTKNIQYF. In nucleotides, the CDR3 is TGTGCCAGCAGCCCTAATGTGGGGAAAACCAAAAACATTCAGTACTTC.

This clonotype showed up just once. Given a much more abundant clone one base away, this may be a read error. V is TRBV28 and J is TRBJ2-3; 8 bases agree with TRBD1. There are 16 residues in the CDR3. Germline CDR1 and CDR2: MDHEN and SYDVKM. After removal of 6 bases from V and 7 bases from J, the junction contained 15 bases not matched to a gene. CDR3 DNA: TGTGCCAGCAGCAAGCCCTCCTGGACAGGGTATAATACGCAGTATTTT. Translation gives CASSKPSWTGYNTQYF. Complete variable domain (other parts from reference TRBV28 and TRBJ2-3): DVKVTQSSRYLVKRTGEKVFLECVQDMDHENMFWYRQDPGLGLRLIYFSYDVKMKEKGDIPEGYSVSREKKERFSLILESASTNQTSMYLCASSKPSWTGYNTQYFGPGTRLTVL.

Many counts were recorded for this clonotype. The chain combines TRBV7-9 with TRBJ1-1; D remains ambiguous. Trimming removed 3 bases from V and 2 bases from J, with 13 bases in between. Germline CDR1 and CDR2: SEHNR and FQNEAQ (reference sequence). The CDR3 loop spans 15 amino acids. The CDR3 here is CASSFRTLNNTEAFF. Here the CDR3 DNA reads TGTGCCAGCAGCTTCCGGACGCTCAATAACACTGAAGCTTTCTTT.

At least ten counts were recorded for this clonotype. V and J are TRBV12-3 or TRBV12-4 and TRBJ2-2; the D gene could be TRBD1 or TRBD2 (5 bases each). This CDR3 is built from 14 residues. The V end was cut by 5 bases, the J end by 1 base, with 8 bases between. The CDR3 is CASSLGRNTGELFF. CDR3 DNA: TGTGCCAGCAGTCTGGGACGGAACACCGGGGAGCTGTTTTTT.

This clonotype was observed many times. The V call is TRBV28, the J call TRBJ2-7; the match to TRBD2 covers 12 bases. This CDR3 region has 15 residues. J lost 3 bases, V lost 5 bases, and 5 bases had no gene match. Germline V gene lookup returns CDR1 MDHEN and CDR2 SYDVKM. The CDR3 loop is CASSARLAGVYEQYF. CDR3 in DNA: TGTGCCAGCAGTGCCAGACTAGCGGGGGTCTACGAGCAGTACTTC.

This clonotype was detected a few times. The rearrangement links TRBV5-1 to TRBJ1-4; perhaps TRBD1 as D (6 bases). The CDR3 covers 15 residues. CDR1 and CDR2 (germline): SGHRS, YFSETQ. V was pared by 4 bases and J by 8 bases, with 18 bases between. CDR3 DNA: TGCGCCAGCAGCAGCGGACAGACCCCAAGGGAAAAACTGTTTTTT. Amino acids: CASSSGQTPREKLFF.

J is TRBJ2-5 and V is TRBV9; D gene uncertain. Trimming pared 3 bases from V and 4 bases from J, leaving 10 bases between. The CDR3 totals 13 residues. The V gene's germline CDR1 is SGDLS and CDR2 YYNGEE. The CDR3, as DNA: TGTGCCAGCAGCGAACCGGTCGGAGAGACCCAGTACTTC. Amino acid sequence: CASSEPVGETQYF.

A few counts support this clonotype. This chain joins TRBV5-1 and TRBJ1-2; D possibly corresponds to TRBD1 (5 bases). This CDR3 has 13 amino acids. V lost 0 bases and J lost 7, with 10 bases in between. CDR1 is SGHRS, CDR2 YFSETQ, per germline. CDR3: CASSLEGSVGYTF. The CDR3 DNA sequence: TGCGCCAGCAGCTTGGAGGGGTCGGTTGGCTACACCTTC.

Ten or more counts support this clonotype. This sequence joins TRBV5-1 and TRBJ1-1; D is unclear. There are 12 residues in the CDR3. Germline loops: CDR1 SGHRS, CDR2 YFSETQ. Trimming pared 5 bases from V and 2 bases from J, leaving 7 bases between. CDR3 loop: CASRGDNTEAFF. The CDR3 nucleotides read TGCGCCAGCAGGGGCGATAACACTGAAGCTTTCTTT.

This clonotype was counted a few times. The chain uses TRBV20-1 and TRBJ2-1, with TRBD2 matching 9 bases. Per germline, CDR1 DFQATT and CDR2 SNEGSKA (reference sequence). The J segment lost 3 bases and the V segment lost 3 bases, leaving 3 bases of the junction unmatched. CDR3 length: 14 residues. The CDR3 spells CSASPTSGYNEQFF. CDR3 DNA sequence: TGCAGTGCTAGTCCGACTAGCGGCTACAATGAGCAGTTCTTC.

The chain has TRBV5-1 and TRBJ2-5; 9 bases fit TRBD1. This CDR3 comprises 16 residues. The V segment lost 2 bases and the J segment 4 bases; nucleotides outside the gene matches: 9. Germline assignment: CDR1 SGHRS and CDR2 YFSETQ. CDR3: CASSLADRGRGETQYF. DNA of the CDR3: TGCGCCAGCAGCTTAGCGGACAGGGGAAGGGGAGAGACCCAGTACTTC.

The rearrangement links TRBV20-1 to TRBJ2-7, with a possible D match to TRBD2 (5 bases). Trimming removed 0 bases at V and 0 bases at J, with 15 bases between. This CDR3 has 16 residues. Germline CDR1 is DFQATT and CDR2 is SNEGSKA (reference sequence). CDR3 loop: CSARDPRLGSSYEQYF. DNA for the CDR3: TGCAGTGCTAGAGATCCCCGACTGGGGAGCTCCTACGAGCAGTACTTC.

This clonotype was observed at least ten times. The chain couples TRBV28 to TRBJ1-4, with 7 nucleotides matching TRBD1. V shed 6 bases and J 8 bases; nucleotides not matched to a gene: 12. Per germline, CDR1 MDHEN and CDR2 SYDVKM. The CDR3 length is 15 residues. The DNA for the CDR3 is TGTGCCAGCAGCCTGAACAGGGGAGGGGGGGAAAAACTGTTTTTT. Its translation is CASSLNRGGGEKLFF. The complete variable domain, with remaining parts taken from reference TRBV28 and TRBJ1-4, reads DVKVTQSSRYLVKRTGEKVFLECVQDMDHENMFWYRQDPGLGLRLIYFSYDVKMKEKGDIPEGYSVSREKKERFSLILESASTNQTSMYLCASSLNRGGGEKLFFGSGTQLSVL.

This clonotype came up many times. The gene calls are TRBV20-1 and TRBJ2-3, with 8 bases that match TRBD2. CDR3 length: 18 amino acids. J lost 0 bases, V lost 5 bases, and 16 bases had no gene match. Germline V gene data show CDR1 as DFQATT and CDR2 as SNEGSKA (reference sequence). Written as DNA, the CDR3 is TGCAGTGCTCCCTGGAAGCGGGGGCCCCTCCCTAGCACAGATACGCAGTATTTT. Translating gives CSAPWKRGPLPSTDTQYF.

Ten or more counts support this clonotype. The chain links TRBV28 to TRBJ2-7; tentative D call: TRBD1 (6 bases). There are 14 residues in the CDR3. Germline lookup yields CDR1 MDHEN and CDR2 SYDVKM. The V end lost 2 bases, the J end lost 5 bases, and 13 bases lay between the germline ends. The CDR3 sequence is CASSLGGQRNEQYF. CDR3 coding DNA: TGTGCCAGCAGTTTAGGGGGCCAGAGGAACGAGCAGTACTTC.

This clonotype was detected ten times or more. The chain employs TRBV5-1 and TRBJ2-5, with D perhaps being TRBD1 or TRBD2 (7 bases each). Germline V gene lookup returns CDR1 SGHRS and CDR2 YFSETQ. The CDR3 has 13 amino acids. V was clipped by 2 bases and J by 9 bases, with 14 bases between them. CDR3 in DNA: TGCGCCAGCAGCTTCGAGGCAGGGGGGGCCCAGTACTTC. Its protein is CASSFEAGGAQYF.

The rearrangement uses TRBV30 and TRBJ2-3; D is possibly TRBD1 or TRBD2 (5 bases each). The ends were cut back, 4 bases at V and 8 bases at J, with 13 bases in the middle. Germline V gene data show CDR1 as GTSNPN and CDR2 as SVGIG (reference sequence). CDR3 length equals 12 residues. The CDR3 reads CAWTGPARTQYF. CDR3 nucleotide sequence: TGTGCCTGGACGGGACCGGCTCGTACGCAGTATTTT. Based on the CDR3 plus reference TRBV30 and TRBJ2-3, the full variable domain is SQTIHQWPATLVQPVGSPLSLECTVEGTSNPNLYWYRQAAGRGLQLLFYSVGIGQISSEVPQNLSASRPQDRQFILSSKKLLLSDSGFYLCAWTGPARTQYFGPGTRLTVL.

The chain joins TRBV15 to TRBJ1-2, with 9 bases aligning to TRBD1. The CDR3 extends over 14 amino acids. The V gene end was trimmed by 3 bases and the J gene end by 1 base; junction bases not matched to a gene: 0. Germline V gene data show CDR1 as LNHNV and CDR2 as YYDKDF (reference sequence). The CDR3 nucleotides are TGTGCCACCAGCAGGGACAGGGGTAACTATGGCTACACCTTC. Protein sequence: CATSRDRGNYGYTF.

This rearrangement joins TRBV3-1 to TRBJ2-1; D unclear. Germline V gives CDR1 LGHDT, CDR2 YNNKEL (reference sequence). The CDR3 covers 13 residues. V was shortened by 1 base and J by 7 bases, with 8 bases between the two germline ends. The DNA for the CDR3 is TGTGCCAGCAGCCAAGCAAAGGCTAATGAGCAGTTCTTC. Its protein is CASSQAKANEQFF.